Below, 5 T cell receptor beta chains from the same sample are listed, as sequenced in a study of cytomegalovirus exposure and HLA in healthy donors. PCR involved 60 Vbeta and 13 Jbeta primers. Repertoires were generated with immunoSEQ multiplex PCR, while TCRdb's copy carries only in-frame clones and drops some. The repertoire holds almost 200,000 clones, with roughly 85% as singletons. Sample: PBMCs. These receptors came from a woman in her forties or fifties in good health and CMV-seronegative.

In its sample, this clone was seen once. This sequence joins TRBV28 and TRBJ1-1, with D perhaps matching TRBD1 (6 bases). V lost 2 bases and J 11 bases, leaving 15 bases between the germline ends. The CDR3 is 13 amino acids. The germline gives CDR1 MDHEN, CDR2 SYDVKM. CDR3 in amino acids: CASSLTAGARAFF. The CDR3, as DNA: TGTGCCAGCAGTTTAACGGCGGGGGCCAGGGCTTTCTTT.

The J gene is TRBJ2-3, the V gene TRBV28; 8 positions match TRBD1. Germline CDR1 reads MDHEN; CDR2 reads SYDVKM. The CDR3 runs to 16 residues. Trimming removed 2 bases from V and 0 bases from J; junction bases left unmatched: 4. Here the CDR3 reads CASSLQGALSTDTQYF. For the CDR3, the DNA is TGTGCCAGCAGTTTACAGGGGGCCCTTAGCACAGATACGCAGTATTTT.

V usage is TRBV5-1 and J usage is TRBJ1-1; 12 bases align to TRBD1. The CDR3 length is 17 residues. The germline gives CDR1 SGHRS, CDR2 YFSETQ. V was clipped by 0 bases and J by 1 base; unmatched bases: 4. The CDR3 protein is CASSLGDRGPWNTEAFF. CDR3 bases: TGCGCCAGCAGCTTGGGGGACAGGGGGCCATGGAACACTGAAGCTTTCTTT. Filled out from reference TRBV5-1 and TRBJ1-1, the complete variable domain reads KAGVTQTPRYLIKTRGQQVTLSCSPISGHRSVSWYQQTPGQGLQFLFEYFSETQRNKGNFPGRFSGRQFSNSRSEMNVSTLELGDSALYLCASSLGDRGPWNTEAFFGQGTRLTVV.

This clone was seen a few times. V gene TRBV5-4 combines with J gene TRBJ2-7; TRBD2 agrees at 7 bases. J was trimmed by 2 bases and V by 4 bases; bases with no gene match: 9. Germline V lookup: CDR1 SGHNT, CDR2 YYREEE (reference sequence). The CDR3 has 15 residues. Here the CDR3 DNA reads TGTGCCAGCAGCCCGGGGGGTGAGTCAGCCTACGAGCAGTACTTC. Residues: CASSPGGESAYEQYF.

CDR3 loop: CASSIGSGVGETQYF. The CDR3 coding sequence is TGTGCCAGTAGTATTGGTTCGGGGGTGGGGGAGACCCAGTACTTC. The chain recombines TRBV19 with TRBJ2-5; perhaps TRBD2 as D (6 bases). Germline V gene lookup returns CDR1 LNHDA and CDR2 SQIVND (reference sequence). The V end was cut by 3 bases, the J end by 5 bases, with 16 bases between. The CDR3 runs 15 residues.